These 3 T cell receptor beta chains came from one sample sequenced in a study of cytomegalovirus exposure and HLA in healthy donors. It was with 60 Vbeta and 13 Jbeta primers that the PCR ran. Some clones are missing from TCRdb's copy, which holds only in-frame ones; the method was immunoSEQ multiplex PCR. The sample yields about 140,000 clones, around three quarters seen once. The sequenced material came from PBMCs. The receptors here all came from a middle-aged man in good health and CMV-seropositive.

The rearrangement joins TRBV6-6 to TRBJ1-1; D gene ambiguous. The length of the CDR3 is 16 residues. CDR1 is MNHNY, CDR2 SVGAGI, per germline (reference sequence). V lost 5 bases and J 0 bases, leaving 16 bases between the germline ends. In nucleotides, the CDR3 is TGTGCCAGCAGTCAGACTAGAAAAAAGGTGAACACTGAAGCTTTCTTT. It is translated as CASSQTRKKVNTEAFF.

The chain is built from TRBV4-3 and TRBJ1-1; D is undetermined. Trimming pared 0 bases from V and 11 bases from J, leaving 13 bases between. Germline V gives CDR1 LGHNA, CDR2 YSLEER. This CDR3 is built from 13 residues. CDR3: CASSQDNSRWAFF. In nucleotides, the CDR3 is TGCGCCAGCAGCCAAGATAATTCCCGGTGGGCTTTCTTT.

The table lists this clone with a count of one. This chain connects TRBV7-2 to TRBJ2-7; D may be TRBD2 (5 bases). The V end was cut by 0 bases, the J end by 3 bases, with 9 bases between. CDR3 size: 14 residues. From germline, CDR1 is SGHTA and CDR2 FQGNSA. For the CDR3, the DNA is TGTGCCAGCAGCTTAGCCCCCAGCGGCTACGAGCAGTACTTC. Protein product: CASSLAPSGYEQYF.